This T cell receptor (beta chain) was retrieved from a study of T cell changes during pregnancy in multiple sclerosis. Sequencing was performed with immunoSEQ multiplex PCR; in TCRdb, only in-frame clones are kept and a portion is missing. The sample lists fewer than 50,000 clones; approximately 87% were seen once. The germline CDR1 and CDR2 sequences are SGHAT and FQNNGV. The CDR3 runs 14 residues. V lost 1 base and J 1 base, leaving 7 bases between the germline ends. V usage is TRBV11-2 and J usage is TRBJ1-1; no definite D call. The input for sequencing was peripheral blood, taken in the second trimester of pregnancy. The clonotype comes from a female donor in good health, enrolled as a control in a pregnancy study. As DNA, the CDR3 is TGTGCCAGCAGCTTAGCGGAGGGGAACACTGAAGCTTTCTTT. This translates into CASSLAEGNTEAFF.